This T cell receptor (beta chain) is from a study of immune reconstitution after stem cell transplant in scleroderma. This clonotype is medium-sized in the sample. TCRdb re-derived calls from the RT-PCR reads in MiXCR, one entry per CDR3 protein. The table has about 2,800 distinct CDR3 sequences, about 3.6% seen once. CDR3 size: 15 residues. V lost 4 bases to trimming and J lost 1 base; unmatched junction nucleotides: 2. Germline V gives CDR1 SGHRS, CDR2 YFSETQ. The TCR comes from a human donor with systemic sclerosis. The specimen was obtained before or after autologous hematopoietic stem cell transplantation (not recorded which). The chain employs TRBV5-1 and TRBJ2-5, with TRBD2 identical over 12 bases. The CDR3 sequence: CASSMTSGGQETQYF. The CDR3 DNA sequence: TGCGCCAGCAGCATGACTAGCGGGGGCCAAGAGACCCAGTACTTC.